These 27 T cell receptor beta chains came from one sample sequenced in a study of cytomegalovirus exposure and HLA in healthy donors. With 60 Vbeta and 13 Jbeta primers, the PCR was carried out. TCRdb's table, derived via immunoSEQ multiplex PCR, lists solely in-frame clones and lacks some. This sample has about 140,000 clones; 80% occur once, and the top ten carry about 2.2%. Material for sequencing was PBMCs. These receptors were collected from a man over 45 in good health and CMV-seronegative.

V usage is TRBV6-1 and J usage is TRBJ1-5; D remains unclear. Trimming removed 5 bases at V and 6 bases at J, with 14 bases between. The CDR3 loop spans 14 amino acids. CDR1 MNHNS and CDR2 SASEGT come from the germline V gene. The CDR3 region has the DNA TGTGCCAGCAGTAAGGAGGTGGTAATTCAGCCCCAGCATTTT. Protein: CASSKEVVIQPQHF.

The chain carries TRBV5-8 and TRBJ2-1, with TRBD1 matching 8 bases. The germline V gene has CDR1 SGHTS and CDR2 YDEGEE. J gave up 7 bases and V 2 bases, and 2 bases lay outside the gene matches. This CDR3 comprises 13 residues. The CDR3 loop reads CASSLTGGNEQFF. Here the CDR3 DNA reads TGTGCCAGCAGCTTAACAGGGGGGAATGAGCAGTTCTTC.

The V and J genes are TRBV11-3 and TRBJ2-5; D perhaps matches TRBD2 (6 bases). Germline loops: CDR1 SGHNT, CDR2 YENEEA. V shed 2 bases and J shed 4 bases, with 11 bases lying between them. The CDR3 has 14 amino acids. The CDR3 loop reads CASSLSAGTETQYF. CDR3 DNA: TGTGCCAGCAGCTTATCTGCGGGGACAGAGACCCAGTACTTC. Complete variable domain (other parts from reference TRBV11-3 and TRBJ2-5): EAGVVQSPRYKIIEKKQPVAFWCNPISGHNTLYWYLQNLGQGPELLIRYENEEAVDDSQLPKDRFSAERLKGVDSTLKIQPAELGDSAVYLCASSLSAGTETQYFGPGTRLLVL.

This clone has a single count. The J gene is TRBJ2-1, the V gene TRBV9; D gene unclear. V lost 0 bases and J lost 0, with 4 bases in between. The CDR3 length is 14 residues. From germline, CDR1 is SGDLS and CDR2 YYNGEE. CDR3 bases: TGTGCCAGCAGCGTAGCCAGCTCCTACAATGAGCAGTTCTTC. As protein: CASSVASSYNEQFF.

The chain combines TRBV5-1 with TRBJ1-1; D uncertain. In germline, CDR1 is SGHRS, CDR2 YFSETQ. The CDR3 runs 13 residues. Trimming cost V 4 bases and J 0 bases, with 7 bases left between them. The CDR3 DNA follows: TGCGCCAGCAGCGCGCAGGTGAACACTGAAGCTTTCTTT. This gives the protein CASSAQVNTEAFF.

The chain employs TRBV4-2 and TRBJ1-3; TRBD1 might be the D (6 bases). Trimming removed 2 bases from V and 0 bases from J, with 14 bases in between. Germline V gene sequence: CDR1 LGHNA, CDR2 YNFKEQ. This CDR3 has 17 residues. The CDR3 nucleotides read TGTGCCAGCAGCCAATTAGGACAGACCCTCTCTGGAAACACCATATATTTT. It translates to CASSQLGQTLSGNTIYF.

The chain carries TRBV10-1 and TRBJ2-5; TRBD2 agrees at 7 bases. The end of the DNA fits TRBJ2-7 better, so the J call may be wrong. CDR1 WNHNN and CDR2 SYGVQD come from the germline V gene (reference sequence). This CDR3 contains 15 residues. CDR3 nucleotides: TGCGCCAGCAGTGGAACTGCCGGGGGGTCTTACGAGCAGTACTTC. Its protein is CASSGTAGGSYEQYF.

The rearrangement joins TRBV5-4 to TRBJ2-1; TRBD2 aligns across 9 bases. This CDR3 is 16 amino acids long. Germline CDR1 reads SGHNT; CDR2 reads YYREEE (reference sequence). J gave up 0 bases and V 4 bases, and 5 bases lay outside the gene matches. This CDR3 reads CASSGISGSSYNEQFF. CDR3 sequence (DNA): TGTGCCAGCAGCGGCATTAGCGGGAGCTCCTACAATGAGCAGTTCTTC.

The CDR3 bases are TGTGCCAGCAGCCTTCTCCGGGACAATGAGCAGTTCTTC. Translated: CASSLLRDNEQFF. This chain links TRBV11-3 with TRBJ2-1, with no clear D. CDR3 length: 13 residues. CDR1 and CDR2 (germline): SGHNT, YENEEA. Trimming left V 5 bases short and J 5 bases short, with 10 bases between. Full variable domain (missing parts from reference TRBV11-3 and TRBJ2-1): EAGVVQSPRYKIIEKKQPVAFWCNPISGHNTLYWYLQNLGQGPELLIRYENEEAVDDSQLPKDRFSAERLKGVDSTLKIQPAELGDSAVYLCASSLLRDNEQFFGPGTRLTVL.

This clone was seen more than once but under ten times. J is TRBJ2-7 and V is TRBV5-6; possibly TRBD1 for D (5 bases). CDR3 length equals 13 residues. Germline V gene data show CDR1 as SGHDT and CDR2 as YYEEEE. V was shortened by 2 bases and J by 3 bases, with 9 bases between the two germline ends. The CDR3 DNA sequence: TGTGCCAGCAGCTTTAGGGGAAGCTACGAGCAGTACTTC. Protein sequence: CASSFRGSYEQYF.

The V gene is TRBV28, the J gene TRBJ2-7, with 12 nucleotides matching TRBD2. Germline assignment: CDR1 MDHEN and CDR2 SYDVKM. Germline trimming cut 2 bases from V and 3 bases from J; bases unmatched to any gene: 11. The CDR3 loop spans 18 amino acids. CDR3 in DNA: TGTGCCAGCAGTTTAATCACTAGCGGGGGGTCTTCGTTCTACGAGCAGTACTTC. It specifies CASSLITSGGSSFYEQYF.

The sample holds a few counts of this clone. This chain joins TRBV29-1 and TRBJ1-3; 7 bases map to TRBD1. Germline V lookup: CDR1 SQVTM, CDR2 ANQGSEA. Trimming took 6 bases from V and 1 from J; bases not matched to a gene: 3. The CDR3 covers 13 residues. CDR3 residues: CSVADRSGNTIYF. The CDR3 DNA sequence: TGCAGCGTCGCGGACAGGTCTGGAAACACCATATATTTT. Full variable domain (rest looked up from reference TRBV29-1 and TRBJ1-3): SAVISQKPSRDICQRGTSLTIQCQVDSQVTMMFWYRQQPGQSLTLIATANQGSEATYESGFVIDKFPISRPNLTFSTLTVSNMSPEDSSIYLCSVADRSGNTIYFGEGSWLTVV.

The chain couples TRBV7-3 to TRBJ2-1; 8 positions match TRBD1. Germline assignment: CDR1 SGHTA and CDR2 FQGTGA. J lost 7 bases, V lost 5 bases, and 7 bases had no gene match. CDR3 size: 14 residues. For the CDR3, the DNA is TGTGCCAGCAGCATAGGACAGGGTCAGAATGAGCAGTTCTTC. Translated, it gives CASSIGQGQNEQFF.

The rearrangement joins TRBV5-1 to TRBJ1-2; weak D call: TRBD1 (6 bases). CDR3 length: 14 amino acids. V gave up 4 bases and J gave up 4 bases, with 14 bases separating them. CDR1 is SGHRS and CDR2 is YFSETQ in the germline V gene. The CDR3 loop reads CASSGTQGPYGYTF. In DNA, the CDR3 is TGCGCCAGCAGCGGAACACAGGGTCCCTATGGCTACACCTTC.

In nucleotides, the CDR3 is TGTGCCAGTAGTATAATCAGACAACGAGGGAGGGTGGATACGCAGTATTTT. As protein: CASSIIRQRGRVDTQYF. The chain carries TRBV19 and TRBJ2-3; 7 bases align to TRBD2. The trim removed 2 bases at V and 6 bases at J, leaving 14 bases unmatched. CDR1 is LNHDA, CDR2 SQIVND, per germline (reference sequence). The CDR3 is 17 amino acids.

V is TRBV9 and J is TRBJ1-2; perhaps TRBD1 as D (5 bases). Trimming stripped 4 bases from V and 10 bases from J, with 14 bases between. Germline V gene data show CDR1 as SGDLS and CDR2 as YYNGEE. The CDR3 covers 12 residues. CDR3 region: CASSPAGGDYTF. Written as DNA, the CDR3 is TGTGCCAGCAGCCCAGCCGGGGGTGACTACACCTTC.

CDR3 nucleotides: TGCGCCAGCAGCTTGTCAGGGGCCGCTGGAAACACCATATATTTT. Its protein product is CASSLSGAAGNTIYF. The chain has TRBV5-1 and TRBJ1-3, with D maybe TRBD1 (6 bases). The V gene lost 1 base and the J gene lost 2 bases, with 10 bases spanning the gap. The CDR3 runs to 15 residues. Germline assignment: CDR1 SGHRS and CDR2 YFSETQ. Based on the CDR3 plus reference TRBV5-1 and TRBJ1-3, the full variable domain is KAGVTQTPRYLIKTRGQQVTLSCSPISGHRSVSWYQQTPGQGLQFLFEYFSETQRNKGNFPGRFSGRQFSNSRSEMNVSTLELGDSALYLCASSLSGAAGNTIYFGEGSWLTVV.

This clone was counted a few times. The V and J genes are TRBV7-9 and TRBJ2-1; no firm D call. The CDR3 loop spans 13 amino acids. The V end lost 1 base, the J end lost 7 bases, and 8 bases lay between the germline ends. Germline V gene sequence: CDR1 SEHNR, CDR2 FQNEAQ (reference sequence). The CDR3 reads CASSLETRNEQFF. The CDR3 region has the DNA TGTGCCAGCAGCTTAGAAACACGTAATGAGCAGTTCTTC.

The chain employs TRBV11-3 and TRBJ2-2, with 12 bases lining up with TRBD2. The CDR3 is 18 residues long. Germline V gene data show CDR1 as SGHNT and CDR2 as YENEEA. The junction had 6 bases not matched to a gene; V was cut back by 2 bases and J by 2 bases. The CDR3 DNA sequence: TGTGCCAGCAGCTTAAGCACTAGCGGGAGGTTTAACACCGGGGAGCTGTTTTTT. Translated, it gives CASSLSTSGRFNTGELFF.

CDR3 loop: CSVEADSPNYGYTF. CDR3 DNA: TGCAGCGTTGAAGCGGACAGTCCTAACTATGGCTACACCTTC. V is TRBV29-1 and J is TRBJ1-2, with D tentatively TRBD1 (6 bases). The CDR3 is made up of 14 amino acids. V was cut by 1 base and J by 0 bases, with 9 bases left in between. Germline V lookup: CDR1 SQVTM, CDR2 ANQGSEA.

J is TRBJ1-6 and V is TRBV30; the D is unclear. Trimming took off 0 bases at V and 10 bases at J, with 13 bases between the two ends. Germline values: CDR1 GTSNPN, CDR2 SVGIG (reference sequence). The CDR3 is 14 residues long. The CDR3 spells CAWSVLAGSSPLHF. CDR3 nucleotides: TGTGCCTGGAGTGTACTGGCAGGATCCTCACCCCTCCACTTT.

This chain joins TRBV18 and TRBJ1-6; D is perhaps TRBD1 (5 bases). The CDR3 covers 18 residues. Germline V gene lookup returns CDR1 KGHSH and CDR2 LQKENI. The V gene lost 6 bases and the J gene lost 1 base, with 19 bases spanning the gap. The chain's CDR3 is CASSPRERLASYNSPLHF. Written as DNA, the CDR3 is TGTGCCAGCTCCCCCAGGGAACGTTTGGCTTCCTATAATTCACCCCTCCACTTT.

The chain links TRBV29-1 to TRBJ2-7; D is unclear. The germline CDR1 and CDR2 sequences are SQVTM and ANQGSEA. This CDR3 contains 13 residues. Trimming left V 2 bases short and J 2 bases short, with 10 bases between. The DNA of the CDR3 is TGCAGCGTTGAATCTGGCTTTCCCTACGAGCAGTACTTC. Its translation is CSVESGFPYEQYF.

V and J are TRBV27 and TRBJ2-1; 10 positions match TRBD2. CDR1 is MNHEY, CDR2 SMNVEV, per germline (reference sequence). This CDR3 region has 15 residues. V dropped 7 bases and J dropped 1; count of bases not matched to a gene: 4. The CDR3 region is CASNKLAGSYNEQFF. The CDR3 nucleotides read TGTGCCAGCAATAAACTAGCGGGATCCTACAATGAGCAGTTCTTC.

The chain carries TRBV7-2 and TRBJ1-4, with TRBD1 matching over 10 bases. V trimming: 5 bases; J trimming: 3 bases; junction bases outside the gene matches: 3. CDR3 length: 15 amino acids. Germline V lookup: CDR1 SGHTA, CDR2 FQGNSA. The CDR3 protein is CASSGTGVANEKLFF. The DNA of the CDR3 is TGTGCCAGCAGCGGGACAGGGGTCGCTAATGAAAAACTGTTTTTT.

This clone was seen a single time. J is TRBJ2-5 and V is TRBV19; 10 nucleotides align to TRBD2. This CDR3 has 15 amino acids. V dropped 10 bases and J dropped 4; count of bases not matched to a gene: 12. Germline V gene lookup returns CDR1 LNHDA and CDR2 SQIVND (reference sequence). CDR3 protein: CATRTSGVGGETQYF. The CDR3 region has the DNA TGTGCCACTCGGACTAGCGGAGTTGGGGGAGAGACCCAGTACTTC. Full variable domain (missing parts from reference TRBV19 and TRBJ2-5): DGGITQSPKYLFRKEGQNVTLSCEQNLNHDAMYWYRQDPGQGLRLIYYSQIVNDFQKGDIAEGYSVSREKKESFPLTVTSAQKNPTAFYLCATRTSGVGGETQYFGPGTRLLVL.

The chain uses TRBV5-1 and TRBJ2-5; 7 bases map to TRBD2. Germline-derived CDR1 and CDR2 are SGHRS and YFSETQ. V lost 0 bases to trimming and J lost 1 base; unmatched junction nucleotides: 3. The CDR3 is 15 amino acids. The CDR3: CASSLGLAIQETQYF. In DNA, the CDR3 is TGCGCCAGCAGCTTGGGACTAGCTATCCAAGAGACCCAGTACTTC.